This TCR beta chain was documented in a study of technical replicates of blood from a handful of donors. Method: immunoSEQ multiplex PCR; TCRdb's copy keeps in-frame clones and lacks some. The sample has some 13,000 clones; 84% are singletons. Germline CDR1 KGHSH, CDR2 LQKENI. Trimming pared 0 bases from V and 0 bases from J, leaving 18 bases between. The CDR3 is 19 residues long. The TCR originated in a human donor in good health. Source material: PBMCs. The chain links TRBV18 to TRBJ2-1; D not resolved. CDR3 sequence reads: CASSPPPPATDLSYNEQFF. Here the CDR3 DNA reads TGTGCCAGCTCACCACCCCCCCCAGCGACCGACCTCTCCTACAATGAGCAGTTCTTC. Combining the CDR3 with reference TRBV18 and TRBJ2-1 gives the whole variable domain NAGVMQNPRHLVRRRGQEARLRCSPMKGHSHVYWYRQLPEEGLKFMVYLQKENIIDESGMPKERFSAEFPKEGPSILRIQQVVRGDSAAYFCASSPPPPATDLSYNEQFFGPGTRLTVL.